This T cell receptor beta chain stems from a study of OX40 agonist ivuxolimab in advanced cancers. Study-wide background: Patients' therapy was ivuxolimab, an antibody that acts as an agonist of OX40 (CD134).

In this sample, this clone turned up a few times. Its specificity is not known. Autoimmune disease history or systemic immunosuppression led to patients being barred. Findings of the study overall: By week 6 at 0.1 to 3.0 mg/kg, blood CD4+ and CD8+ T cells had expanded clonally. Partial responders at 0.1-3.0 mg/kg had among the lowest clonal expansion.

TCRdb's table, derived via immunoSEQ multiplex PCR, lists solely in-frame clones and lacks some. Of some 50,000 clones in the sample, approximately 87% are singletons; the top ten hold approximately 1.8%. CDR1 is KGHSH and CDR2 is LQKENI in the germline V gene. Between the trimmed V and J ends, which lost 5 bases and 2 bases, there was a span of 16 bases. The length of the CDR3 is 15 residues. This clonotype was obtained from an adult with an advanced solid tumor such as melanoma, head and neck, liver or kidney cancer. This chain connects TRBV18 to TRBJ2-7; maybe TRBD1 (6 bases). This sample comprised CD4+ or CD8+ T cells sorted from blood, obtained in a trial of the OX40 agonist ivuxolimab. The CDR3 region is CASSSKQGSTYEQYF. CDR3 DNA: TGTGCCAGCTCATCTAAACAGGGATCCACCTACGAGCAGTACTTC.